Below are 30 T cell receptor beta chains sequenced from a single sample in a study of cytomegalovirus exposure and HLA in healthy donors. In the PCR, 60 Vbeta and 13 Jbeta primers were used. Profiled with immunoSEQ multiplex PCR; TCRdb holds only in-frame clones, not every one. The table has 95,000 to 100,000 clones, approximately 75% seen once. The sample was PBMCs. The receptors were sampled from a woman aged 40 to 50 in good health and CMV-seronegative.

The V and J genes are TRBV19 and TRBJ2-3; possibly TRBD2 for D (5 bases). The germline CDR1 and CDR2 sequences are LNHDA and SQIVND (reference sequence). This CDR3 has 14 amino acids. The V end lost 5 bases, the J end lost 0 bases, and 9 bases lay between the germline ends. CDR3 in amino acids: CASSVTGSTDTQYF. CDR3 DNA sequence: TGTGCCAGTAGTGTTACGGGGAGCACAGATACGCAGTATTTT.

The table lists this clone with a count of one. V usage is TRBV9 and J usage is TRBJ2-5, with 7 bases matching TRBD2. Losses at the gene ends were 6 bases for V and 1 base for J; bases not matched to a gene: 3. CDR1 and CDR2 from the germline V gene are SGDLS and YYNGEE. The CDR3 runs to 13 residues. The CDR3 spells CASNQRGQETQYF. The CDR3 region has the DNA TGTGCCAGCAACCAGCGGGGCCAAGAGACCCAGTACTTC.

The chain is built from TRBV2 and TRBJ2-1; D is unresolved. The germline V gene encodes CDR1 SNHLY and CDR2 FYNNEI. Trimming removed 3 bases from V and 2 bases from J, with 11 bases in between. The CDR3 runs to 15 residues. The CDR3 here is CASSDDTATYNEQFF. CDR3 coding DNA: TGTGCCAGCAGTGACGATACAGCCACCTACAATGAGCAGTTCTTC.

This clone was observed a handful of times. V usage is TRBV4-1 and J usage is TRBJ2-7; 9 nucleotides match TRBD2. The CDR3 sequence is 15 residues long. V trimming: 0 bases; J trimming: 6 bases; junction bases outside the gene matches: 6. Germline loops: CDR1 MGHRA, CDR2 YSYEKL. CDR3 DNA sequence: TGCGCCAGCAGCCAAGATGGGACTAGCACTCTCGAGCAGTACTTC. The encoded protein is CASSQDGTSTLEQYF.

This clone has only a few counts. The genes are TRBV11-2 and TRBJ2-7; D unclear. Germline assignment: CDR1 SGHAT and CDR2 FQNNGV. The CDR3 covers 11 residues. V shed 5 bases and J shed 6 bases, with 8 bases lying between them. DNA of the CDR3: TGTGCCAGCAGCGTCGGTTCCGAGCAGTACTTC. Translating it yields CASSVGSEQYF.

V gene TRBV2 combines with J gene TRBJ1-4; TRBD1 agrees at 8 bases. The length of the CDR3 is 14 residues. Per germline, CDR1 SNHLY and CDR2 FYNNEI. V dropped 6 bases and J dropped 12; count of bases not matched to a gene: 12. The CDR3 sequence is CASRGFGTGSELFF. Written as DNA, the CDR3 is TGTGCCAGCAGAGGATTCGGGACAGGCAGCGAACTGTTTTTT.

Note on this clone: The sample contains more than one DNA sequence encoding this CDR3. V is TRBV5-1 and J is TRBJ2-7; 8 bases line up with TRBD1. J gave up 0 bases and V 4 bases, and 3 bases lay outside the gene matches. The CDR3 sequence is 14 residues long. Germline V gene lookup returns CDR1 SGHRS and CDR2 YFSETQ. CDR3 in DNA: TGCGCCAGCAGCCCCGGGACAGGCTCCTACGAGCAGTACTTC. Translated: CASSPGTGSYEQYF. The full variable domain, in which reference TRBV5-1 and TRBJ2-7 provide the parts outside the CDR3, is KAGVTQTPRYLIKTRGQQVTLSCSPISGHRSVSWYQQTPGQGLQFLFEYFSETQRNKGNFPGRFSGRQFSNSRSEMNVSTLELGDSALYLCASSPGTGSYEQYFGPGTRLTVT.

The CDR3 DNA follows: TGTGCCAGCAGCTTAAAAGGTGGGCGGACTAATCAGCCCCAGCATTTT. Translation gives CASSLKGGRTNQPQHF. The chain carries TRBV7-6 and TRBJ1-5; D uncertain. In germline, CDR1 is SGHVS, CDR2 FNYEAQ. The CDR3 is 16 amino acids. Trimming cost V 2 bases and J 4 bases, with 15 bases left between them.

The rearrangement joins TRBV7-9 to TRBJ2-7; 7 positions agree with TRBD2. The germline CDR1 and CDR2 sequences are SEHNR and FQNEAQ (reference sequence). The V segment lost 8 bases and the J segment 4 bases; nucleotides outside the gene matches: 11. This CDR3 has 14 amino acids. The CDR3 bases are TGTGCCAGCCTCGACGGGAGGAGCGGATACGAGCAGTACTTC. The encoded protein is CASLDGRSGYEQYF. The whole variable domain, filled in from reference TRBV7-9 and TRBJ2-7, reads DTGVSQNPRHKITKRGQNVTFRCDPISEHNRLYWYRQTLGQGPEFLTYFQNEAQLEKSRLLSDRFSAERPKGSFSTLEIQRTEQGDSAMYLCASLDGRSGYEQYFGPGTRLTVT.

V and J are TRBV7-9 and TRBJ2-1; D is uncertain. This CDR3 spans 12 amino acids. Germline CDR1 is SEHNR and CDR2 is FQNEAQ (reference sequence). Deletions cut 4 bases from V and 11 bases from J, with 12 bases between. The CDR3 is CASSSELGQQFF. In DNA form, the CDR3 reads TGTGCCAGCAGCTCCGAATTGGGCCAGCAGTTCTTC.

The chain recombines TRBV10-2 with TRBJ1-4; D might be TRBD1 (6 bases). Trimming took off 6 bases at V and 5 bases at J, with 13 bases between the two ends. The CDR3 consists of 14 residues. CDR1 and CDR2 from the germline V gene are WSHSY and SAAADI. This chain's CDR3 is CASRETGLNEKLFF. The CDR3, as DNA: TGCGCCAGCAGAGAGACAGGCCTGAATGAAAAACTGTTTTTT.

The chain combines TRBV19 with TRBJ1-2; D is undetermined. V dropped 7 bases and J dropped 7 bases, with 16 bases sitting between them. Germline V gene sequence: CDR1 LNHDA, CDR2 SQIVND (reference sequence). The CDR3 sequence is 13 residues long. CDR3 coding DNA: TGTGCCAGTACCCGAGATGAGGGTTCTGGCTACACCTTC. This translates into CASTRDEGSGYTF. Looking up the rest from reference TRBV19 and TRBJ1-2 gives the full variable domain: DGGITQSPKYLFRKEGQNVTLSCEQNLNHDAMYWYRQDPGQGLRLIYYSQIVNDFQKGDIAEGYSVSREKKESFPLTVTSAQKNPTAFYLCASTRDEGSGYTFGSGTRLTVV.

This clone was seen more than once but under ten times. J is TRBJ2-4 and V is TRBV4-3, with TRBD2 matching 7 bases. Trimming at V came to 1 base and at J to 8 bases, leaving 5 bases not matched to a gene. The CDR3 has 14 amino acids. The germline V gene encodes CDR1 LGHNA and CDR2 YSLEER. CDR3 sequence: CASSQGEGRYIQYF. CDR3 in DNA: TGCGCCAGCAGCCAAGGGGAGGGCAGATACATTCAGTACTTC.

The CDR3 is CASTKQAGTGNTIYF. CDR3 bases: TGTGCCAGTACCAAACAGGCCGGCACTGGAAACACCATATATTTT. The V gene is TRBV19, the J gene TRBJ1-3, with D perhaps matching TRBD1 (5 bases). Germline CDR1 and CDR2: LNHDA and SQIVND (reference sequence). V lost 7 bases and J lost 2, with 15 bases in between. This CDR3 spans 15 amino acids.

The V gene is TRBV4-2, the J gene TRBJ1-1; no clear D gene. Germline values: CDR1 LGHNA, CDR2 YNFKEQ. This CDR3 region has 16 residues. V dropped 1 base and J dropped 3 bases, with 15 bases sitting between them. The CDR3 protein is CASSQGLESADTEAFF. The CDR3 DNA reads as TGTGCCAGCAGCCAAGGCCTTGAGTCAGCGGACACTGAAGCTTTCTTT.

V and J are TRBV19 and TRBJ2-2; D ambiguous. Deletions cut 8 bases from V and 8 bases from J, with 9 bases between. The CDR3 totals 11 residues. CDR1 and CDR2 from the germline V gene are LNHDA and SQIVND (reference sequence). CDR3 sequence: CASLRSGELFF. The CDR3 DNA reads as TGTGCCAGTCTACGCTCGGGGGAGCTGTTTTTT.

This clone has a single count. The rearrangement joins TRBV28 to TRBJ2-7; 13 bases fit TRBD2. CDR3 size: 16 residues. CDR1 is MDHEN and CDR2 is SYDVKM in the germline V gene. The trim removed 5 bases at V and 3 bases at J, leaving 7 bases unmatched. In nucleotides, the CDR3 is TGTGCCAGCAGTCCGACGACTAGCGGGAGGTTCTACGAGCAGTACTTC. Translation gives CASSPTTSGRFYEQYF.

This clone has only a few counts. CDR3 region: CASGFSGLAGGGPDTQYF. The DNA for the CDR3 is TGTGCTAGTGGTTTCTCGGGACTAGCGGGGGGCGGTCCAGATACGCAGTATTTT. The J gene is TRBJ2-3, the V gene TRBV12-5; 15 bases are a match to TRBD2. With 3 bases clipped from V and 4 bases from J, the junction kept 8 bases outside the gene matches. This CDR3 spans 18 amino acids. The germline gives CDR1 LGHNT, CDR2 FRNRAP.

This clone turned up a few times. CDR3 amino acids: CASIGRFSTYEQYF. The CDR3 coding sequence is TGTGCCAGCATTGGCCGGTTTAGCACCTACGAGCAGTACTTC. The rearrangement joins TRBV2 to TRBJ2-7; D gene ambiguous. V was clipped by 7 bases and J by 2 bases, with 15 bases between them. The CDR3 contains 14 residues. Per the germline V gene, CDR1 is SNHLY and CDR2 is FYNNEI.

The chain recombines TRBV5-4 with TRBJ2-6; 7 bases agree with TRBD1. CDR1 is SGHNT, CDR2 YYREEE, per germline (reference sequence). CDR3 length: 19 amino acids. The ends lost 4 bases at V and 0 bases at J; junction bases unmatched: 13. The CDR3 coding sequence is TGTGCCAGCAGCACAGGACGGGACAGAATCAACTCTGGGGCCAACGTCCTGACTTTC. Translation: CASSTGRDRINSGANVLTF.

The gene calls are TRBV11-1 and TRBJ2-5; D possibly corresponds to TRBD2 (6 bases). The CDR3 has 14 amino acids. Germline values: CDR1 SGHAT, CDR2 FQDESV (reference sequence). V was clipped by 4 bases and J by 4 bases, with 13 bases between them. In DNA form, the CDR3 reads TGTGCCAGCAGCTCGGGACTTTTCGTAGAGACCCAGTACTTC. Protein sequence: CASSSGLFVETQYF.

The chain carries TRBV6-5 and TRBJ1-5, with TRBD1 matching 7 bases. V was clipped by 5 bases and J by 9 bases; unmatched bases: 13. CDR1 is MNHEY, CDR2 SVGAGI, per germline. The CDR3 spans 15 residues. The chain's CDR3 is CASSATTGKFGPQHF. The CDR3 bases are TGTGCCAGCAGTGCAACGACAGGGAAGTTTGGGCCCCAGCATTTT.

The chain carries TRBV5-1 and TRBJ2-7; perhaps TRBD2 as D (5 bases). Germline CDR1 and CDR2: SGHRS and YFSETQ. The germline V and J ends were trimmed by 4 bases and 6 bases, with 20 bases remaining between them. This CDR3 has 15 residues. CDR3 amino acids: CASSADWGPGSEQYF. DNA of the CDR3: TGCGCCAGCAGCGCGGACTGGGGTCCAGGAAGCGAGCAGTACTTC.

The rearrangement links TRBV18 to TRBJ2-5, with 14 nucleotides matching TRBD2. Looked up from germline, CDR1 is KGHSH and CDR2 is LQKENI. The V gene end was trimmed by 6 bases and the J gene end by 4 bases; junction bases not matched to a gene: 7. The CDR3 runs to 16 residues. The DNA for the CDR3 is TGTGCCAGCTCCCGTAGCGGGACTAGCGGGAGAGAGACCCAGTACTTC. The encoded protein is CASSRSGTSGRETQYF.

The chain has TRBV27 and TRBJ2-1; 7 bases map to TRBD2. Germline V gene sequence: CDR1 MNHEY, CDR2 SMNVEV (reference sequence). The V segment lost 3 bases and the J segment 7 bases; nucleotides outside the gene matches: 9. This CDR3 contains 15 residues. For the CDR3, the DNA is TGTGCCAGCAGTTTTTTGCGGGGGTGGTCGAATGAGCAGTTCTTC. Amino acids: CASSFLRGWSNEQFF.

CDR3 loop: CASSRLGQGAYEQYF. CDR3 in DNA: TGTGCCAGTAGTAGGTTAGGGCAGGGGGCTTACGAGCAGTACTTC. This chain links TRBV19 with TRBJ2-7, with TRBD1 matching over 8 bases. The CDR3 consists of 15 residues. After removal of 4 bases from V and 4 bases from J, the junction contained 9 bases not matched to a gene. Germline CDR1 and CDR2: LNHDA and SQIVND (reference sequence).

The table lists this clone with a few counts. The genes are TRBV29-1 and TRBJ2-2, with 7 bases identical to TRBD1. The CDR3 spans 15 residues. Trimming at V came to 0 bases and at J to 6 bases, leaving 7 bases not matched to a gene. Germline assignment: CDR1 SQVTM and CDR2 ANQGSEA. This chain's CDR3 is CSVEEQGWTPGELFF. CDR3 coding DNA: TGCAGCGTTGAAGAACAGGGGTGGACTCCCGGGGAGCTGTTTTTT.

The chain uses TRBV6-4 and TRBJ2-7, with D unresolved. CDR1 and CDR2 (germline): MRHNA, SNTAGT. CDR3 length equals 13 residues. Trimming removed 0 bases at V and 3 bases at J, with 6 bases between. CDR3 residues: CASSDSLNYEQYF. The CDR3 nucleotides are TGTGCCAGCAGTGACTCTCTTAACTACGAGCAGTACTTC.

The chain carries TRBV29-1 and TRBJ1-2; a weak D match, TRBD1 (5 bases). CDR3 size: 11 residues. CDR1 and CDR2 from the germline V gene are SQVTM and ANQGSEA. Here the CDR3 reads CGQRTDYGYTF. DNA of the CDR3: TGCGGACAAAGGACGGACTATGGCTACACCTTC.

Comment on this clone: The junction shows a germline mismatch at one end, possibly a read error. This sample includes further DNA sequences coding for the same CDR3. This sequence joins TRBV7-6 and TRBJ1-6; TRBD1 agrees at 7 bases. The CDR3 runs to 15 residues. The germline V gene encodes CDR1 SGHVS and CDR2 FNYEAQ. The CDR3 protein is CASSPRTGDNSPLHF. As DNA, the CDR3 is TGTGCCAGCAGCCCGAGGACAGGAGATAATTCCCCCCTCCACTTT. The whole variable domain, remainder taken from reference TRBV7-6 and TRBJ1-6, is GAGVSQSPRYKVTKRGQDVALRCDPISGHVSLYWYRQALGQGPEFLTYFNYEAQQDKSGLPNDRFSAERPEGSISTLTIQRTEQRDSAMYRCASSPRTGDNSPLHFGNGTRLTVT.